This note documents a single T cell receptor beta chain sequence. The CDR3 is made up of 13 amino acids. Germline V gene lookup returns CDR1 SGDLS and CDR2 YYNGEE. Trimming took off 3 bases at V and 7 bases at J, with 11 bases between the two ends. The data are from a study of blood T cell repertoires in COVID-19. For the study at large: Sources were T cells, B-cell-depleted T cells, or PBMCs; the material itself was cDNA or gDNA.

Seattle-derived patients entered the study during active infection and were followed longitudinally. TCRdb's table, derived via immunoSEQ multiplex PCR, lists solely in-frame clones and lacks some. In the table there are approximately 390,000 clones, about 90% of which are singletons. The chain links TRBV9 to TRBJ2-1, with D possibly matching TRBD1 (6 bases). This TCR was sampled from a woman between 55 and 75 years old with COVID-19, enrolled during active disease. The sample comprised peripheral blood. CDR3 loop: CASSAGELNEQFF. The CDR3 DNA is TGTGCCAGCAGCGCAGGGGAACTGAATGAGCAGTTCTTC. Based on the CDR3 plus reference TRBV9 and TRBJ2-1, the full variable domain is DSGVTQTPKHLITATGQRVTLRCSPRSGDLSVYWYQQSLDQGLQFLIQYYNGEERAKGNILERFSAQQFPDLHSELNLSSLELGDSALYFCASSAGELNEQFFGPGTRLTVL.